The rows below give T cell receptor beta chains drawn from one sample of a study of CD8 T cells in Susac syndrome. Via MiXCR, TCRdb re-called the immunoSEQ multiplex PCR reads, giving one row per CDR3 protein. The sample contains 150,000 to 200,000 distinct CDR3 sequences, around 93% of which appear only once. Material: CD4+ T cells from PBMCs. These receptors all come from a human donor with multiple sclerosis. The CDR3 runs from the conserved cysteine through the conserved F or W. D genes are given only for firm matches. For some rows the clone size is stated as once, few or many, or as a class when expanded; others skip it.

D gene: NA
J gene: TRBJ1-2
clone size: NA
V gene: TRBV9
CDR3 DNA: TGTGCCAGCAGCGCGGCCGGGGGCTATGGCTACACCTTC
CDR3 protein: CASSAAGGYGYTF

D gene: NA
J gene: TRBJ2-2
clone size: NA
V gene: TRBV5-1
CDR3 DNA: TGCGCCAGCAGCGTGTCTCTGAACACCGGGGAGCTGTTTTTT
CDR3 protein: CASSVSLNTGELFF

D gene: NA
J gene: TRBJ2-7
clone size: once
V gene: TRBV3-1
CDR3 DNA: TGTGCCAGCAGCCAAGGGATCTTCTACGAGCAGTACTTC
CDR3 protein: CASSQGIFYEQYF

D gene: NA
J gene: TRBJ2-4
clone size: NA
V gene: TRBV7-9
CDR3 DNA: TGTGCCAGCAGCCTCGACAGTCTAGCCAAAAACATTCAGTACTTC
CDR3 protein: CASSLDSLAKNIQYF

D gene: NA
J gene: TRBJ1-5
clone size: once
V gene: TRBV28
CDR3 DNA: TGTGCCACCTTGGATCGGGTCAATCAGCCCCAGCATTTT
CDR3 protein: CATLDRVNQPQHF

D gene: TRBD1
J gene: TRBJ2-2
clone size: NA
V gene: TRBV3-1
CDR3 DNA: TGTGCCAGCAGCGGGACAGTGAACACCGGGGAGCTGTTTTTT
CDR3 protein: CASSGTVNTGELFF

D gene: NA
J gene: TRBJ2-5
clone size: NA
V gene: TRBV5-4
CDR3 DNA: TGTGCCAGCAGCTTCGGGATCCTCCAAGAGACCCAGTACTTC
CDR3 protein: CASSFGILQETQYF

D gene: NA
J gene: TRBJ2-3
clone size: NA
V gene: TRBV5-1
CDR3 DNA: TGCGCCAGCAGCAACGGGCAGCAGGGAGATACGCAGTATTTT
CDR3 protein: CASSNGQQGDTQYF

D gene: TRBD2
J gene: TRBJ2-7
clone size: NA
V gene: TRBV6-5
CDR3 DNA: TGTGCCAGCAGTTACTCTGGGGGACTAGCCCAACCCTACGAGCAGTACTTC
CDR3 protein: CASSYSGGLAQPYEQYF

D gene: NA
J gene: TRBJ1-2
clone size: NA
V gene: TRBV29-1
CDR3 DNA: TGCAGCGTTGGTGGGGCGGGCTATGGCTACACCTTC
CDR3 protein: CSVGGAGYGYTF

D gene: TRBD1
J gene: TRBJ2-7
clone size: NA
V gene: TRBV28
CDR3 DNA: TGTGCCAGCAGTGAGACAGGGGGCTCCTACGAGCAGTACTTC
CDR3 protein: CASSETGGSYEQYF

D gene: TRBD2
J gene: TRBJ2-3
clone size: NA
V gene: TRBV7-3
CDR3 DNA: TGTGCCAGCAGCTCGCTAGCGGGAGAAGATACGCAGTATTTT
CDR3 protein: CASSSLAGEDTQYF

D gene: NA
J gene: TRBJ1-2
clone size: NA
V gene: TRBV6-6
CDR3 DNA: TGTGCCAGCAGCTCCAGACAAACCGGAGACTATGGCTACACCTTC
CDR3 protein: CASSSRQTGDYGYTF

D gene: NA
J gene: TRBJ2-2
clone size: NA
V gene: TRBV5-1
CDR3 DNA: TGCGCCAGCAGCTTGACGCGGGGCAACACCGGGGAGCTGTTTTTT
CDR3 protein: CASSLTRGNTGELFF

D gene: NA
J gene: TRBJ2-5
clone size: NA
V gene: TRBV20-1
CDR3 DNA: TGCAGTGTATGGGGGCCTGGGGAGACCCAGTACTTC
CDR3 protein: CSVWGPGETQYF

D gene: TRBD2
J gene: TRBJ2-7
clone size: NA
V gene: TRBV20-1
CDR3 DNA: TGCAGTCAAGGGGACTACAACTCCTACGAGCAGTACTTC
CDR3 protein: CSQGDYNSYEQYF

D gene: NA
J gene: TRBJ1-2
clone size: NA
V gene: TRBV5-1
CDR3 DNA: TGCGCCAGCAGCTTGGAACAGAACTATGGCTACACCTTC
CDR3 protein: CASSLEQNYGYTF

D gene: TRBD1
J gene: TRBJ1-1
clone size: NA
V gene: TRBV20-1
CDR3 DNA: TGCAGTGCCACCGTCGGGACAGCCACTGAAGCTTTCTTT
CDR3 protein: CSATVGTATEAFF

D gene: TRBD2
J gene: TRBJ2-5
clone size: NA
V gene: TRBV7-7
CDR3 DNA: TGTGCTAGCAGCCCCGAAAGCGGACTAGCGGGGGGGCTAGGGGAGACCCAGTACTTC
CDR3 protein: CASSPESGLAGGLGETQYF

D gene: TRBD2
J gene: TRBJ2-7
clone size: NA
V gene: TRBV30
CDR3 DNA: TGTGCCTCGGGACTAGGCTACGAGCAGTACTTC
CDR3 protein: CASGLGYEQYF

D gene: NA
J gene: TRBJ2-3
clone size: once
V gene: TRBV3-1
CDR3 DNA: TGTGCCAGCAGCCCCCCTTACACAGATACGCAGTATTTT
CDR3 protein: CASSPPYTDTQYF

D gene: NA
J gene: TRBJ1-5
clone size: NA
V gene: TRBV28
CDR3 DNA: TGTGCCACCGTCGGGGGGGGCTTATCGCAGCCCCAGCATTTT
CDR3 protein: CATVGGGLSQPQHF

D gene: NA
J gene: TRBJ2-5
clone size: NA
V gene: TRBV28
CDR3 DNA: TGTGCCAGCAGTCACGACAGGTCCGAACAAGAGACCCAGTACTTC
CDR3 protein: CASSHDRSEQETQYF

D gene: NA
J gene: TRBJ1-1
clone size: NA
V gene: TRBV29-1
CDR3 DNA: TGCAGCGTTGCCCTTGGGGGTGTGAACACTGAAGCTTTCTTT
CDR3 protein: CSVALGGVNTEAFF

D gene: NA
J gene: TRBJ2-1
clone size: NA
V gene: TRBV5-4
CDR3 DNA: TGTGCCTACAGGGTTGGGAATGAGCAGTTCTTC
CDR3 protein: CAYRVGNEQFF

D gene: TRBD1
J gene: TRBJ1-1
clone size: NA
V gene: TRBV6-1
CDR3 DNA: TGTGCCAGCACCTACCGGGGGGGGACAGGGGCCCAGAACACTGAAGCTTTCTTT
CDR3 protein: CASTYRGGTGAQNTEAFF

D gene: NA
J gene: TRBJ1-4
clone size: once
V gene: TRBV28
CDR3 DNA: TGTGCCAGCAGTAGGACAGCATCTAATGAAAAACTGTTTTTT
CDR3 protein: CASSRTASNEKLFF

D gene: NA
J gene: TRBJ2-6
clone size: NA
V gene: TRBV18
CDR3 DNA: TGTGCCAGCTCACCGACGGCAGGGGTCGGGGCCAACGTCCTGACTTTC
CDR3 protein: CASSPTAGVGANVLTF

D gene: TRBD2
J gene: TRBJ2-3
clone size: once
V gene: TRBV20-1
CDR3 DNA: TGCAGTGCTAGCACGGCTAGCGGGAGTACAGATACGCAGTATTTT
CDR3 protein: CSASTASGSTDTQYF

D gene: NA
J gene: TRBJ2-5
clone size: NA
V gene: TRBV4-3
CDR3 DNA: TGCGCCAGCAGCCTATGGAGGAGGGGTGGGGAGACCCAGTACTTC
CDR3 protein: CASSLWRRGGETQYF

D gene: TRBD2
J gene: TRBJ2-4
clone size: NA
V gene: TRBV19
CDR3 DNA: TGTGCCAGTAGTATGGGACTAGCGGGAGTTAACATTCAGTACTTC
CDR3 protein: CASSMGLAGVNIQYF

D gene: NA
J gene: TRBJ1-1
clone size: NA
V gene: TRBV5-1
CDR3 DNA: TGCGCCAGCAGTTCTGACGGGGGAAACACTGAAGCTTTCTTT
CDR3 protein: CASSSDGGNTEAFF

D gene: TRBD2
J gene: TRBJ2-7
clone size: few
V gene: TRBV6-5
CDR3 DNA: TGTGCCAGCAGCGAACTAGCGGGGGTGGCTGGGCAGTACTTC
CDR3 protein: CASSELAGVAGQYF

D gene: NA
J gene: TRBJ1-2
clone size: NA
V gene: TRBV10-3
CDR3 DNA: TGTGCCATCAGTGAGTTGAGCTTCGGCTACACCTTC
CDR3 protein: CAISELSFGYTF

D gene: NA
J gene: TRBJ2-6
clone size: NA
V gene: TRBV5-1
CDR3 DNA: TGCGCCAGCAGCCCGAGCGGGGCAGGGGTATATACCGGGGCCAACGTCCTGACTTTC
CDR3 protein: CASSPSGAGVYTGANVLTF

D gene: NA
J gene: TRBJ2-7
clone size: NA
V gene: TRBV6-1
CDR3 DNA: TGTGCCAGCAGTGAAAACACAGCGAGCTCCTACGAGCAGTACTTC
CDR3 protein: CASSENTASSYEQYF

D gene: TRBD1
J gene: TRBJ2-3
clone size: few
V gene: TRBV6-6
CDR3 DNA: TGTGCCAGCAGTCAGCCAGGGGGAGATACGCAGTATTTT
CDR3 protein: CASSQPGGDTQYF

D gene: TRBD2
J gene: TRBJ2-1
clone size: NA
V gene: TRBV27
CDR3 DNA: TGTGCCAGCAGTTTATCGCTAGCGGGGGGTCCCGCCGCCCCCAATGAGCAGTTCTTC
CDR3 protein: CASSLSLAGGPAAPNEQFF

D gene: NA
J gene: TRBJ2-5
clone size: NA
V gene: TRBV6-5
CDR3 DNA: TGTGCCAGCAGTCCCACCCTCCTAAAGACCCAGTACTTC
CDR3 protein: CASSPTLLKTQYF

D gene: NA
J gene: TRBJ1-5
clone size: NA
V gene: TRBV6-1
CDR3 DNA: TGTGCCAGCGGAGGATTTGACGGTGATCAGCCCCAGCATTTT
CDR3 protein: CASGGFDGDQPQHF

D gene: NA
J gene: TRBJ1-4
clone size: NA
V gene: TRBV4-2
CDR3 DNA: TGTGCCAGCTCCCGCAGGGGCGGCGATGAAAAACTGTTTTTT
CDR3 protein: CASSRRGGDEKLFF

D gene: NA
J gene: TRBJ1-3
clone size: NA
V gene: TRBV2
CDR3 DNA: TGTGCCAGCAGTGAATTGTCAGGGTCGAATGGAAACACCATATATTTT
CDR3 protein: CASSELSGSNGNTIYF

D gene: NA
J gene: TRBJ1-1
clone size: NA
V gene: TRBV28
CDR3 DNA: TGTGCCAGCAGTTTGTTGGGGGCAGAAGCTTTCTTT
CDR3 protein: CASSLLGAEAFF

D gene: NA
J gene: TRBJ1-5
clone size: NA
V gene: TRBV20-1
CDR3 DNA: TGCAGTGCTAGGGGGGATCGTCCAGATCAGCCCCAGCATTTT
CDR3 protein: CSARGDRPDQPQHF

D gene: TRBD1
J gene: TRBJ1-1
clone size: NA
V gene: TRBV5-1
CDR3 DNA: TGCGCCAGCAGCCCTAGGACAGGGGGCACTGAAGCTTTCTTT
CDR3 protein: CASSPRTGGTEAFF

D gene: NA
J gene: TRBJ2-1
clone size: NA
V gene: TRBV19
CDR3 DNA: TGTGCCAGTAGTACTGAGAGCTCCTACAATGAGCAGTTCTTC
CDR3 protein: CASSTESSYNEQFF

D gene: NA
J gene: TRBJ1-2
clone size: NA
V gene: TRBV3-1
CDR3 DNA: TGTGCCAGCAGCCAAGGAAGAGGGCATGGCTACACCTTC
CDR3 protein: CASSQGRGHGYTF

D gene: NA
J gene: TRBJ2-2
clone size: NA
V gene: TRBV12-3/TRBV12-4
CDR3 DNA: TGTGCCAGCTCGCGTCGGGTCATGATACTAGGAGGGGGGGTCAGCACCGGGGAGCTGTTTTTT
CDR3 protein: CASSRRVMILGGGVSTGELFF

D gene: TRBD2
J gene: TRBJ2-1
clone size: once
V gene: TRBV12-5
CDR3 DNA: TGTGCTAGTGGCTCGGGGGGTGAGCAGTTCTTC
CDR3 protein: CASGSGGEQFF

D gene: TRBD1
J gene: TRBJ2-1
clone size: NA
V gene: TRBV29-1
CDR3 DNA: TGCAGCGTTGGGTCGGCCGGGACAGGGGGCCACAATGAGCAGTTCTTC
CDR3 protein: CSVGSAGTGGHNEQFF

D gene: NA
J gene: TRBJ1-2
clone size: once
V gene: TRBV30
CDR3 DNA: TGTGCCTGGAGTACACCGGGGGGGCGAGGTTATGGCTACACCTTC
CDR3 protein: CAWSTPGGRGYGYTF